The rows below give T cell receptor beta chains drawn from one sample of a study of T cells in localized non-small cell lung cancer. Sequencing was performed with immunoSEQ multiplex PCR; in TCRdb, only in-frame clones are kept and a portion is missing. The sample consists of 30,000 to 45,000 clones, around nine tenths of them appearing once. This specimen was peripheral blood, taken before any cancer treatment. The receptors derive from a woman aged 35 to 70 with stage I lung adenocarcinoma. Each CDR3 is given with its conserved first and last residue. D genes are given only for firm matches. Clone size is not always given. Where it is, it says once, few, many or a class for expanded clones.

V gene	clone size	D gene	J gene	CDR3 DNA	CDR3 protein
TRBV6-1	.	TRBD1	TRBJ2-1	TGTGCCAGCACCCTGGACAGGGTGCACAATGAGCAGTTCTTC	CASTLDRVHNEQFF
TRBV10-2	.	TRBD1	TRBJ1-2	TGCGCCGGTCTTGACAGGGAATCGGATGGCTACACCTTC	CAGLDRESDGYTF
TRBV18	.	.	TRBJ2-1	TGTGCCAGCTCACCACTAGCTTACTCTGAGCAGTTCTTC	CASSPLAYSEQFF
TRBV7-9	few	.	TRBJ2-3	TGTGCCAGCAGCTCCCAGGGATCAGATACGCAGTATTTT	CASSSQGSDTQYF
TRBV5-1	once	TRBD1	TRBJ2-1	TGCGCCAGCAGCTTGCCGCGGGACAGGGTAACCTACAATGAGCAGTTCTTC	CASSLPRDRVTYNEQFF
TRBV30	.	.	TRBJ2-7	TGTGCCTGGGGAAAGGGGGACTACGAGCAGTACTTC	CAWGKGDYEQYF
TRBV6-4	.	.	TRBJ1-2	TGTGCCAGCAGTTTTGACCATGAGACAGATGGCTACACCTTC	CASSFDHETDGYTF
TRBV4-1	.	.	TRBJ2-2	TGCGCCAGCAGCCAAGAAACTAGCACGAACACCGGGGAGCTGTTTTTT	CASSQETSTNTGELFF
TRBV7-3	few	TRBD1	TRBJ2-2	TGTGCCAGCAGCCCACCGGGACAGGAGAACACCGGGGAGCTGTTTTTT	CASSPPGQENTGELFF
TRBV30	once	TRBD1	TRBJ1-6	TGTGCCTGGTCCCGGGACAGGGGTAATTCACCCCTCCACTTT	CAWSRDRGNSPLHF
TRBV6-5	.	TRBD1	TRBJ2-3	TGTGCCAGCAGGCGCGACAGGGGGTTCACAGATACGCAGTATTTT	CASRRDRGFTDTQYF
TRBV5-1	.	TRBD1	TRBJ2-7	TGCGCCAGCAGCTTGCGTGGGACAGGGACGTACGAGCAGTACTTC	CASSLRGTGTYEQYF
TRBV18	.	.	TRBJ2-1	TGTGCCAGCTCTCGCGGACAGGGAGGGTCTAATGAGCAGTTCTTC	CASSRGQGGSNEQFF